Below, one T cell receptor (beta chain) is given with its context. Antigen specificity is unknown. These data come from a study of T cell responses to AZD1222 COVID-19 vaccine. At the level of the study: Recipients boosted at about 4 weeks or about 12 weeks are pooled. Study-level findings and limits: The span of vaccine-associated CD4 TCRs extended across spike, with dominance at 160-218 and 743-854. Spike-specific TCR repertoires showed rising breadth and depth after two AZD1222 doses. Close to half of spike-specific TCRs reportedly recognize unmutated variant regions.

The CDR3 runs 14 residues. Trimming took 2 bases from V and 8 from J, leaving 13 bases between them. CDR1 is MNHEY, CDR2 SMNVEV, per germline (reference sequence). Assay: immunoSEQ multiplex PCR; the TCRdb copy retains only in-frame clones and omits some. Found here are 100,000 to 150,000 clones, under 90% of them singletons; the top ten hold under 25%. This chain connects TRBV27 to TRBJ1-5; no clear D gene. The starting material was peripheral blood, obtained on day 0 of AZD1222 vaccination. The TCR comes from an adult in good health. DNA of the CDR3: TGTGCCAGCAGTTTAGGAGGCCGAGAGAAGCCCCAGCATTTT. Amino acid sequence: CASSLGGREKPQHF.